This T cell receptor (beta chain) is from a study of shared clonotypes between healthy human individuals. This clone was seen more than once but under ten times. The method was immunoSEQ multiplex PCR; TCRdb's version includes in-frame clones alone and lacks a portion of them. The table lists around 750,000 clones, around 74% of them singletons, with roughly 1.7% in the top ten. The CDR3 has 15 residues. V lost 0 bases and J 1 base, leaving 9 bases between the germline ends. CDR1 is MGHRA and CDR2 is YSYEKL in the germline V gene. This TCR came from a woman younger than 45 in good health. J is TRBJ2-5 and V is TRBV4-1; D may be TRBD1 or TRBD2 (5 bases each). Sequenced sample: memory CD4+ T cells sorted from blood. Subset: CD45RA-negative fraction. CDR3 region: CASSQDTGTQETQYF. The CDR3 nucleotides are TGCGCCAGCAGCCAAGATACGGGGACCCAAGAGACCCAGTACTTC.